This T cell receptor beta chain was retrieved from a study of shared clonotypes between healthy human individuals (dated by TCRdb to about 2020). About the investigation overall: The cohort comprised a couple of women and a few men aged 18 to 49 years. Per donor, three plates each were used for CD4 naive and CD4 memory, two for CD8 naive, and one for CD8 memory. Blood TCR repertoires of a handful of healthy adults were deeply sequenced to estimate repertoire size and the extent of clonotype sharing between individuals. Different laboratories and diverse techniques were used to prepare libraries and sequence TCR repertoires, to increase sequencing depth and limit assay-specific biases. Per donor, leukapheresis produced somewhere between about 0.85 and 8.9 billion PBMCs. The full study reports these points: Incomplete sequencing was indicated by rarefaction of sorted-subset datasets, despite the large sequencing depth. Compared with non-shared clonotypes, the clonotypes found in all four sorted-subset donors had higher generation probabilities. When a few donors were compared, the shared fraction of clonotypes was around 5% for naive CD4, roughly 3.4% for naive CD8, about 2.4% for memory CD4, and around 0.37% for memory CD8. The small number of donors limited the genetic and exposure-history diversity represented. Sampling was restricted to blood, and TCR repertoires in tissue are likely to differ from TCR repertoires in blood. Based on pairwise subsampling, the degree of clonotype sharing among donors was expected to be affected by sequencing depth. Naive subsets generally had larger estimated clonotype richness than memory subsets did.

Using the deep immunoSEQ assay, multiplex PCR amplified TCR CDR3 regions from genomic DNA. Extracted genomic DNA from each cell subset was spread evenly across all wells of several immunoSEQ 96-well plates, with each plate serving as a replicate. For sorted subsets, each replicate PCR was loaded with approximately 0.2 ug genomic DNA, equivalent to 25,000 to 30,000 T cell genomes. Purified libraries were measured with a Qubit 3.0 fluorometer, size-checked on a Bioanalyzer 2100, and measured again with the KAPA Library Quantification kit. Every immunoSEQ 96-well plate was sequenced on a separate single-read 150-cycle Illumina NextSeq 550 flow cell. In the authors' own workflow: Because only junctional sequences without quality scores were contained in the immunoSEQ output, filtering matching that applied to full-length reads could not be performed. Sequences were annotated with PyIR, a Python wrapper for IgBLAST v1.9, and V/J genes and CDR3 were assigned using IMGT germline references. Any read was removed if the V/J assignment was weak (E-value above 1e-6), the CDR3 was missing, or the read contained stop codons, out-of-frame junctions, or ambiguous translated residues. V3J clonotypes were defined as sequences sharing the same inferred V gene, J gene, and CDR3 amino acid sequence. To compute the percentage overlap between repertoires, the number of shared unique clonotypes was divided by the size of the smaller repertoire. RTK rarefaction, the Chao1 estimator, and Recon v2.1 estimates of unobserved clonotypes were used to assess repertoire richness. Generation probabilities for all TCRbeta clonotypes obtained by the gDNA method from a handful of donors were computed using OLGA. TCRdb provides this immuneACCESS table in a form limited to in-frame rearrangements. Some clones are lacking; in checked studies, under half of them reflect an unresolved V gene, and why the rest are absent is not known. The V and J calls and clone size come from that table; D and trimming were worked out from the DNA. The sample table shows about 2,200,000 clones, and about 92% are seen once. Around 1.7% of the sample goes to the ten largest clones.

CD8 naive samples were CD45RO-negative cells positively selected for CCR7, giving a CD45RA+CCR7+ population that excluded TemRA cells. Healthy HIV-negative adults with no recently reported acute infections or vaccinations were included as donors. Only Caucasian adults living in Nashville, Tennessee, USA were represented among the donors. Blood was collected by leukapheresis, and PBMCs were isolated by Ficoll-Histopaque density gradient centrifugation and then cryopreserved in liquid nitrogen vapor phase. Analytical flow cytometry was used to check the purity and quantity of every magnetically sorted T cell population. Genomic DNA was isolated from every sorted fraction and measured by UV absorbance on a Nanodrop 2000c. Note on this clone: What antigen it recognizes has not been identified. Base qualities are not recorded, but no much larger clone differs from it by a single base.

CDR3 length: 16 amino acids, cysteine to phenylalanine. The only DNA kept is the CDR3, 48 bases in frame from the first base. A distance of 17 bases separates the germline ends of V and J, which lose 5 bases and 2 bases respectively. According to the germline V gene (reference sequence), CDR1 reads LNHDA and CDR2 reads SQIVND. This TCR was sampled from a man between 18 and 35 years old in good health. Some clones in this sample may be carry-over from other donors' samples. The sequenced material came from naive CD8+ T cells from PBMCs. What the cell subset or site label conveys for this sample: CD45RA+CCR7+. Recombination connected TRBV19 to TRBJ2-3; TRBD2 is possibly the D segment (5 matching bases). CDR3 sequence: CASSWRGKAVTDTQYF. The bases are TGTGCCAGTAGTTGGCGCGGCAAAGCGGTCACAGATACGCAGTATTTT.